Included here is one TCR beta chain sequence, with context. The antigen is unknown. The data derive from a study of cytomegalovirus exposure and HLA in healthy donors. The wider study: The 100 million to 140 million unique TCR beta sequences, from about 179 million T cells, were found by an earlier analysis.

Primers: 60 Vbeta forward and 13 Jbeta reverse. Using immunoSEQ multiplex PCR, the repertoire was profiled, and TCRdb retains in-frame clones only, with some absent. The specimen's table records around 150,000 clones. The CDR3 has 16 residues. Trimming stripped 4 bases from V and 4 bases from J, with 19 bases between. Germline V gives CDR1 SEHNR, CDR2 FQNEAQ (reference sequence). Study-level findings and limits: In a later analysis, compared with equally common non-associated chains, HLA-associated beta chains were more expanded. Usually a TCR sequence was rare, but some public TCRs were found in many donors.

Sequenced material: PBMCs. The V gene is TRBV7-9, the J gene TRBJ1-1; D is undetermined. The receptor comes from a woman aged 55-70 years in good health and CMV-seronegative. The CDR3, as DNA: TGTGCCAGCAGCTCCGGGTCGGGGAACTGGGGCACTGAAGCTTTCTTT. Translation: CASSSGSGNWGTEAFF.